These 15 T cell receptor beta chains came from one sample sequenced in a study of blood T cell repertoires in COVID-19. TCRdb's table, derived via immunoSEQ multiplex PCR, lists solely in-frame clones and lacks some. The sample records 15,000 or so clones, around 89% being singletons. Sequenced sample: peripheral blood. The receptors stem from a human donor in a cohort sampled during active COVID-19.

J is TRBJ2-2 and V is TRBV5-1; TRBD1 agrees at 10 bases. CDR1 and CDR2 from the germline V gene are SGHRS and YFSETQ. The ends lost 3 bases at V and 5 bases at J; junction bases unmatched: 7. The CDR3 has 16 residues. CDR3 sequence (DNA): TGCGCCAGCAGCTATGGGGGACAGGGGCCTACCGGGGAGCTGTTTTTT. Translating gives CASSYGGQGPTGELFF.

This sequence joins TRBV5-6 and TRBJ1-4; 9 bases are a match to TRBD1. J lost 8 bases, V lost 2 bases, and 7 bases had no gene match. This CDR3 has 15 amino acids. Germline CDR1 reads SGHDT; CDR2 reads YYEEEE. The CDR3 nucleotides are TGTGCCAGCAGCTTTGCAGGGGGACAGGGAGAAAAACTGTTTTTT. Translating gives CASSFAGGQGEKLFF.

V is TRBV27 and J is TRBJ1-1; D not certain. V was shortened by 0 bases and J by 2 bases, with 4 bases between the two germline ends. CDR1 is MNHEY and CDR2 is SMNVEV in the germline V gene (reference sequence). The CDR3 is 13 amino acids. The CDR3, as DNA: TGTGCCAGCAGTTTATCCAGAAACACTGAAGCTTTCTTT. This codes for CASSLSRNTEAFF.

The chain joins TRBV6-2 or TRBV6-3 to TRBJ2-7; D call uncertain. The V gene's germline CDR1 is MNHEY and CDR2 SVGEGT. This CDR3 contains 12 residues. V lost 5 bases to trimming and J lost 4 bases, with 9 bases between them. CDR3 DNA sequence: TGTGCCAGCAGTGTTAACGGGTACGAGCAGTACTTC. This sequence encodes CASSVNGYEQYF.

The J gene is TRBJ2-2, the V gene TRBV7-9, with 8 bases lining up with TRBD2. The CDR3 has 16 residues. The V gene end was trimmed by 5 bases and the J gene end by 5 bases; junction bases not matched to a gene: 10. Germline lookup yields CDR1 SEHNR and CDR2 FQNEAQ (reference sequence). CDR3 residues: CASSHSGAGVTGELFF. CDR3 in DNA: TGTGCCAGCAGCCACAGTGGAGCGGGAGTTACCGGGGAGCTGTTTTTT.

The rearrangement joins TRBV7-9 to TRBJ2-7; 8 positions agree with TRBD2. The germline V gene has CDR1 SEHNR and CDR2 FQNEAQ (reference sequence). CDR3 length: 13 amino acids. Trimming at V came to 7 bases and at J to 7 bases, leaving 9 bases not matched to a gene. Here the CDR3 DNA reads TGTGCCAGCATACCAGCGGGAGCTCAGGAGCAGTACTTC. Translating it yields CASIPAGAQEQYF.

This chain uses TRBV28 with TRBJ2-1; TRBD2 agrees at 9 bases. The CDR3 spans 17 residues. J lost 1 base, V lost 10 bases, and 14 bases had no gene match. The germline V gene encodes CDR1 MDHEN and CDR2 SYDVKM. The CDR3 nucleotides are TGTGCCACCAAAGGTGTTAGCGGGAGAGTGTCCTACAATGAGCAGTTCTTC. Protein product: CATKGVSGRVSYNEQFF.

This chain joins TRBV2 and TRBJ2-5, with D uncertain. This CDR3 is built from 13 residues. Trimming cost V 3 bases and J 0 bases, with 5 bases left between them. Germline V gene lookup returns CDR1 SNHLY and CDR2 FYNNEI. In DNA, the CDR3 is TGTGCCAGCAGTGACCAGAACCAAGAGACCCAGTACTTC. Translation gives CASSDQNQETQYF.

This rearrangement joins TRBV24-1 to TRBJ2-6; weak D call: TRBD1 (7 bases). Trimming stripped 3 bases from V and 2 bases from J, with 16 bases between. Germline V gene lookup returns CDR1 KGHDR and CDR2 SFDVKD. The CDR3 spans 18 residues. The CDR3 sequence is CATSDTQEGAAGANVLTF. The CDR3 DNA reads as TGTGCCACCAGTGATACCCAGGAGGGGGCTGCTGGGGCCAACGTCCTGACTTTC.

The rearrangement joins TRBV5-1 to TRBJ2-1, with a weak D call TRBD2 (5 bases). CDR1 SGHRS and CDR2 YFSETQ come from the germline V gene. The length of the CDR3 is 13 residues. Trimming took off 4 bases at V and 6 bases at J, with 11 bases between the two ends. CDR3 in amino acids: CASSHGRVNEQFF. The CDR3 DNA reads TGCGCCAGCAGCCATGGGCGGGTCAATGAGCAGTTCTTC.

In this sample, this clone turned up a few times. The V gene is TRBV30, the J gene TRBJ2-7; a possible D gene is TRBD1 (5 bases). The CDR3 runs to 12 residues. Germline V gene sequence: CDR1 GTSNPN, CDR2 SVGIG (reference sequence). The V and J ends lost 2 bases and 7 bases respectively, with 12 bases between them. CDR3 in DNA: TGTGCCTGGAGTAGCCAGGGCGTGGAGCAGTACTTC. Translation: CAWSSQGVEQYF.

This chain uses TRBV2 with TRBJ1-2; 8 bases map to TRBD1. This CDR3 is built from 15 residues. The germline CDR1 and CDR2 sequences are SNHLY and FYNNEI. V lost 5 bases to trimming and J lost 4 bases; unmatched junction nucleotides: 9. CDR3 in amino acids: CASSRTGTPLYGYTF. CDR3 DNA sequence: TGTGCCAGCAGTAGGACAGGGACACCCCTCTATGGCTACACCTTC.

CDR3 loop: CASSVRVLDRDSYEQYF. The CDR3 region has the DNA TGTGCCAGCAGCGTTAGAGTCTTGGACAGGGACTCCTACGAGCAGTACTTC. The chain carries TRBV13 and TRBJ2-7; 8 bases align to TRBD1. Germline V CDR1 and CDR2: PRHDT, FYEKMQ (reference sequence). CDR3 length: 17 amino acids. Unmatched junction bases numbered 12, after V lost 5 bases and J lost 0 bases.

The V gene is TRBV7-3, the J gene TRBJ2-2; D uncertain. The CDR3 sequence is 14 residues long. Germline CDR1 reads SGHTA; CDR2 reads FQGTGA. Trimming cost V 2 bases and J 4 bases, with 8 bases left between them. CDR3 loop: CASSLVRATGELFF. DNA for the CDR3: TGTGCCAGCAGCTTAGTCCGCGCCACCGGGGAGCTGTTTTTT.

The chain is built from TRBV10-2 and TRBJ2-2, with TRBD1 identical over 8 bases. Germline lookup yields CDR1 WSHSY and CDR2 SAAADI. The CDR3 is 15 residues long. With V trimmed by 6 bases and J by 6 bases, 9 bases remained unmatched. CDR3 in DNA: TGCGCCAGCAGCTTCAAGACAGGGGCCCCCGGGGAGCTGTTTTTT. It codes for CASSFKTGAPGELFF.